This TCR beta chain appears in the sequencing data of a study of T cells in Graves' hyperthyroidism and ophthalmopathy (dated by TCRdb to about 2019). Regarding the study in general: Peripheral blood samples were taken at initial diagnosis, before any treatment was given. To identify TCR V-J signatures that set the groups apart, the researchers used a discovery cohort of 90 to 100 patients, made up of under 45 with Graves' ophthalmopathy and about 55 with stable Graves' hyperthyroidism. Prospective prediction of ophthalmopathy was tested in an independent validation cohort of approximately 18 hyperthyroidism patients and some 17 patients who later progressed to ophthalmopathy. The 100 or so discovery patients were randomly divided into training and test sets at a 7:3 ratio. In addition, the study compared T-cell repertoires in thyroid tissue and in blood from several Graves' hyperthyroidism patients. After sampling, hyperthyroidism patients received methimazole starting at 30 mg daily, and ophthalmopathy patients received high-dose intravenous methylprednisolone. According to the paper, TCR Vbeta CDR3 sequencing was carried out on 135 peripheral blood samples, which came from 40 to 45 ophthalmopathy, 70 to 80 hyperthyroidism and approximately 17 progressor patients.

What the research found in general, with its limitations: Ophthalmopathy was separated from stable hyperthyroidism by a 13 V-J signature model, with roughly 88% sensitivity and roughly 81% specificity obtained in cross-validation and 80%/75% obtained in testing. Most expanded thyroid clonotypes (frequency above 0.001) were also detected in blood, a finding suggesting that blood repertoires may reflect thyroid immune responses. Sample size was not statistically predetermined, and blinding of investigators to group allocation was not performed. In validation, the model predicted progression to ophthalmopathy a median of around six months before onset, with roughly 70% sensitivity and about 72% specificity.

The CDR3 numbers 15 residues from cysteine through phenylalanine. CDR3 DNA only is kept here, 45 bases in frame from base 1. V ends up 1 base short and J 6 bases short, with an unmatched junction base count of 5. CDR1 and CDR2, looked up from the germline V gene, are MNHEY and SVGAGI. Ophthalmopathy patients had moderately to severely active disease, Clinical Activity Score of at least 3, NOSPECS grade of at least 4, and duration under 3 months. Any patient with an uncontrolled infection, another autoimmune disease, pregnancy or lactation was excluded. Diagnoses relied on clinical symptoms, serum thyroxine and TRAb, thyroid ultrasound and orbital computed tomography. PBMCs were separated from roughly 9.6 ml of fresh peripheral blood using Ficoll-Paque density gradient centrifugation. Total RNA was extracted using Trizol reagent, and RNA quality was assessed on an Agilent 2100 Bioanalyzer. This clonotype was counted only a few times. Its antigen is currently not known. Qualities for individual bases were not recorded, and no much larger clone is one base off.

The TCR beta CDR3 regions were amplified from the RNA transcripts. For the first round of RT-PCR on the TCR CDR3, the HTBI primer set was used together with the Qiagen OneStep RT-PCR kit. Libraries were constructed in a second round of multiplex PCR, after which size selection and purification were performed. The libraries were sequenced on an Illumina HiSeq2000 using paired-end 100 bp reads. The authors' analysis ran thus. SOAPnuke was used to process the raw data, throwing out any read that contained adapters or uncalled bases, had a mean Phred below 15, or lacked an exact constant-primer or identifier match. High-quality paired reads were merged with COPE v1.2.5, and unique nucleotide sequences were defined as clonotypes. MiTCR v1.1 was used to align clonotypes to the IMGT TRBV, TRBD and TRBJ reference segments. The analysis was restricted to V-J combinations with a frequency above 0.0001, which together covered 99% to 99.2% of the repertoires. A TCS score was defined as the ratio between F50 (clonal expansion) and ExV (chaos), using BLOSUM62-based TCRdist between CDR3 peptides within each V-J. Welch's t-statistics and random forest reduced roughly 530 V-J features to 13, which were used in a naive Bayes classifier (R e1071). Using fastp at Q25 and MiXCR, TCRdb reprocessed the public reads and kept productive beta chains. Rows merge per CDR3 protein into single entries with the most common DNA and genes. None of the V and J calls come from the authors' own analysis; TCRdb made them. The sample includes about 600,000 distinct CDR3 sequences, with more than 15% observed a single time. The ten largest make up more than 3% of the sample.

The sequenced sample consisted of blood. The sequence joins TRBV6-5 to TRBJ2-2, and TRBD1 aligns with 7 junction nucleotides. The TCR comes from a middle-aged woman with Graves' ophthalmopathy. For the CDR3, the sequence is CASSYLTGFAGELFF. The DNA reads TGTGCCAGCAGTTACTTGACAGGGTTCGCCGGGGAGCTGTTTTTT.